The clone carrying this T cell receptor beta chain was picked up many times. What it recognizes is unknown. Germline V lookup: CDR1 DFQATT, CDR2 SNEGSKA (reference sequence). The V end was cut by 2 bases, the J end by 3 bases, with 10 bases between. There are 13 residues in the CDR3. Using RNA template, CDR3s of TCR alpha and beta were amplified with iRepertoire arm-PCR. Tissue mRNA or PBMC total RNA, roughly 100-400 ng, went into one-step reverse transcription and amplification. TCRdb reprocessed the multiplex PCR reads with MiXCR, giving one entry per CDR3 protein. This table holds about 130,000 distinct CDR3 sequences, roughly a quarter found once. This record comes from a study of glioma-infiltrating T cells. Study conclusions and caveats: Gliomas, especially low-grade, showed above-expected tissue-blood divergence; non-neoplastic patients showed below. Tissue and blood shared very few CDR3 sequences.

Sequencing input: glioma tissue, nonneoplastic brain tissue, or PBMCs (not recorded which). The chain links TRBV20-1 to TRBJ1-1, with unresolved D. The sequence was collected from a human donor with low-grade glioma or glioblastoma, undergoing nonglioma brain surgery, or in good health (not recorded which). The DNA of the CDR3 is TGCAGTGCTAGAAGAGTTTTGGACACTGAAGCTTTCTTT. It specifies CSARRVLDTEAFF.